This TCR beta chain comes out of a study of T cell responses to AZD1222 COVID-19 vaccine. V was pared by 5 bases and J by 4 bases, with 20 bases between. In germline, CDR1 is SEHNR, CDR2 FQNEAQ (reference sequence). The CDR3 has 16 amino acids. Data came from immunoSEQ multiplex PCR; TCRdb stores just in-frame clones and leaves some out. Of some 150,000 clones listed, 70% to 90% were seen once; the top ten hold about 15%. J is TRBJ1-2 and V is TRBV7-9; maybe TRBD1 (6 bases). The clonotype comes from an adult in good health. The sequencing here drew on peripheral blood, taken on day 0 of AZD1222 vaccination. CDR3 in amino acids: CASSKTKQGGSYGYTF. The DNA of the CDR3 is TGTGCCAGCAGCAAAACTAAACAGGGAGGCTCCTATGGCTACACCTTC.